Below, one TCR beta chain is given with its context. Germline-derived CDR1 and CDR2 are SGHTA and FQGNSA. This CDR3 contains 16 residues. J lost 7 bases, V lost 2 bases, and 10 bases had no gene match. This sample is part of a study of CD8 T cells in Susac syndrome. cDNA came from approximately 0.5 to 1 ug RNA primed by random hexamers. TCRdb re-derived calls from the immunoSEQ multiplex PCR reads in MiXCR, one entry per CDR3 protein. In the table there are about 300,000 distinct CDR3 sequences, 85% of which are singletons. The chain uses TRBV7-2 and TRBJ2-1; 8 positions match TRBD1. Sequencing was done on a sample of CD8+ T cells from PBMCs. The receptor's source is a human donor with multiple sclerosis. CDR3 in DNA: TGTGCCAGCAGCTTAAGGGGGCAGGGGGCATGGAATGAGCAGTTCTTC. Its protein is CASSLRGQGAWNEQFF.